This T cell receptor (beta chain) came from a study of T-cell reconstitution after alpha-beta-depleted transplantation in children. The sample holds one count of this clonotype. A much larger clone lies a single base off, so this may be a read error. Germline CDR1 and CDR2: MGHRA and YSYEKL. The CDR3 runs 15 residues. The authors prepared the TCRbeta library with unique molecular identifiers. TCRdb reprocessed the PCR reads with MiXCR, giving one entry per CDR3 protein. This table holds about 490,000 distinct CDR3 sequences, approximately 10% found once. Source: PBMCs, taken before TCRalphabeta/CD19-depleted stem cell transplant. V and J are TRBV4-1 and TRBJ1-5, with D perhaps matching TRBD1 (6 bases). The clonotype was recovered from a child aged 2 to 10 with inherited bone marrow failure, due to receive a stem cell transplant. The CDR3 DNA reads TGCGCCAGCAGCCAAGTGGACAGTGGTAATCGGCCCCAGCATTTT. This codes for CASSQVDSGNRPQHF.